This T cell receptor beta chain was profiled in a study of blood T cell repertoires in COVID-19. Followed over time, Seattle patients had been enrolled while infection was active. Method: immunoSEQ multiplex PCR; TCRdb's copy keeps in-frame clones and lacks some. The repertoire holds 100,000 to 150,000 clones, with around 85% as singletons. Germline lookup yields CDR1 MNHEY and CDR2 SVGAGI. The CDR3 runs to 14 residues. Germline trimming cut 5 bases from V and 5 bases from J; bases unmatched to any gene: 7. The V call is TRBV6-5, the J call TRBJ2-5, with 8 bases matching TRBD2. Sequenced: peripheral blood. The source is a young man with COVID-19, enrolled during active disease. CDR3 nucleotides: TGTGCCAGCAGTATGGGACTAGTGGGTGAGACCCAGTACTTC. Residues: CASSMGLVGETQYF.